These T cell receptor beta chains were read from a single sample in a study of CD8 T cells in ankylosing spondylitis. TCRdb recomputed calls from the 5' RACE reads with MiXCR, one row per CDR3 protein. Counted here are approximately 200,000 distinct CDR3 sequences, 9.5% to 15% occurring once; the ten biggest clones make up 15% to 20%. Material: blood, either unsorted or a sorted T cell fraction (not recorded which). The receptors stem from a male donor with ankylosing spondylitis or in good health (not recorded which). Each CDR3 is given with its conserved first and last residue. The D gene is left open where the match is weak. Only some rows state a clone size, as once, few, many or a class for expanded clones.

D | size | J | V | DNA | CDR3
. | . | TRBJ2-7 | TRBV11-2 | TGTGCCAGCAGCTTGGCTCCCTCCCCCGAGCAGTACTTC | CASSLAPSPEQYF
. | few | TRBJ2-7 | TRBV2 | TGTGCCACTAGGAGCTCCTACGAGCAGTACTTC | CATRSSYEQYF
. | . | TRBJ2-2 | TRBV29-1 | TGCAGCGTTGGAGGGGGTTACACCGGGGAGCTGTTTTTT | CSVGGGYTGELFF
. | . | TRBJ1-1 | TRBV7-9 | TGTGCCAGCAGCTCCTTCAACACTGAAGCTTTCTTT | CASSSFNTEAFF
. | few | TRBJ2-1 | TRBV6-1 | TGTGCCAGCAGCGCTACGCGAGGCCCTTACAATGAGCAGTTCTTC | CASSATRGPYNEQFF
. | . | TRBJ2-1 | TRBV7-2 | TGTGCCAGCAGCTCACGGTTCGGGGGACTTTACAATGAGCAGTTCTTC | CASSSRFGGLYNEQFF
. | few | TRBJ2-1 | TRBV7-6 | TGTGCCAGCAGCTTAGGGACAGACGAGCAGTTCTTC | CASSLGTDEQFF
. | few | TRBJ1-2 | TRBV30 | TGTGCCCGGGGTACGGCTATTGATGGCTACACCTTC | CARGTAIDGYTF
TRBD1 | . | TRBJ2-5 | TRBV5-1 | TGCGCCAGCAGCTTGAGAGAATTGGGTCAGGGGGAAGAGACCCAGTACTTC | CASSLRELGQGEETQYF
TRBD2 | . | TRBJ2-5 | TRBV6-4 | TGTGCCAGCAGTGAGACTAGCCACGAGACCCAGTACTTC | CASSETSHETQYF
TRBD2 | few | TRBJ2-7 | TRBV7-9 | TGTGCCAGCAGCTCCCGGACTAGCGGAGAGCAGTACTTC | CASSSRTSGEQYF
TRBD2 | few | TRBJ2-3 | TRBV19 | TGTGCCAGTAGTATTCGAGTAAGCGGGACCACAGATACGCAGTATTTT | CASSIRVSGTTDTQYF
. | few | TRBJ2-3 | TRBV5-1 | TGCGCCAGCAGCTACGTGGGCCTGAGCACAGATACGCAGTATTTT | CASSYVGLSTDTQYF
TRBD1 | . | TRBJ1-4 | TRBV5-1 | TGCGCCAGCAGCTTTGAGGGGGCTGGTGAAAAACTGTTTTTT | CASSFEGAGEKLFF
. | . | TRBJ1-1 | TRBV2 | TGTGCCAGCAGAGCCGTGACTTACACTGAAGCTTTCTTT | CASRAVTYTEAFF
. | . | TRBJ2-6 | TRBV5-6 | TGTGCCAGCAGCCGCGGGGACTCTGGGGCCAACGTCCTGACTTTC | CASSRGDSGANVLTF
. | . | TRBJ2-1 | TRBV27 | TGTGCCAGCAGCCCAAGGGCGGGCTACAATGAGCAGTTCTTC | CASSPRAGYNEQFF
. | . | TRBJ2-5 | TRBV2 | TGTGCCAGCAGACTAGGGTGGGAAGAGACCCAGTACTTC | CASRLGWEETQYF
TRBD1 | . | TRBJ1-2 | TRBV16 | TGTGCCAGCAGCCAATTTCAGGGGGCGAACTATGGCTACACCTTC | CASSQFQGANYGYTF
. | few | TRBJ2-2 | TRBV7-9 | TGTGCCAGCAGCTTTTTCCCGGGGATAAACACCGGGGAGCTGTTTTTT | CASSFFPGINTGELFF
TRBD1 | . | TRBJ2-6 | TRBV6-1 | TGTGCCAGCCGTAGGGGGACAGCACACCCGAGCTCTGGGGCCAACGTCCTGACTTTC | CASRRGTAHPSSGANVLTF
. | . | TRBJ2-3 | TRBV5-6 | TGTGCCAGCAGCTTCCCCTCCGGACCAGATACGCAGTATTTT | CASSFPSGPDTQYF
. | few | TRBJ2-7 | TRBV29-1 | TGCAGCGTTGAAAGCGGGTTCGCCTACGAGCAGTACTTC | CSVESGFAYEQYF
. | . | TRBJ1-1 | TRBV30 | TGTGCCTGGAGTGTACGATGGGGAGAGACGGACACTGAAGCTTTCTTT | CAWSVRWGETDTEAFF
TRBD1 | many | TRBJ2-7 | TRBV7-9 | TGTGCCAGCAGCCTCGGGACAGGGTACGAGCAGTACTTC | CASSLGTGYEQYF
TRBD1 | . | TRBJ1-1 | TRBV5-1 | TGCGCCAGCAGCGGGGATGGACAGGGAGACACTGAAGCTTTCTTT | CASSGDGQGDTEAFF
TRBD1 | . | TRBJ2-1 | TRBV5-6 | TGTGCCAGCAGCTTCGGGGACAGGCTCTACAATGAGCAGTTCTTC | CASSFGDRLYNEQFF
. | . | TRBJ2-7 | TRBV11-2 | TGTGCCAGCAGAGGGATACCTACCTACGAGCAGTACTTC | CASRGIPTYEQYF
. | . | TRBJ1-3 | TRBV7-9 | TGTGCCAGCAGCCCGCGGAACGCAAGAAACACCATATATTTT | CASSPRNARNTIYF
. | . | TRBJ2-5 | TRBV4-1 | TGCGCCAGCAGCCAAGAACAGGGGGGGTGGGCCCAGTACTTC | CASSQEQGGWAQYF
TRBD1 | few | TRBJ2-3 | TRBV12-3/TRBV12-4 | TGTGCCAGCAGTTTTGGGACAGTTACAGATACGCAGTATTTT | CASSFGTVTDTQYF
. | . | TRBJ2-7 | TRBV6-1 | TGTGCCAGCAGTCCGACAGCCTACTCCTACGAGCAGTACTTC | CASSPTAYSYEQYF
. | . | TRBJ1-1 | TRBV30 | TGTGCCTGGAGTGTCTCCAGTGAAGCTTTCTTT | CAWSVSSEAFF
. | few | TRBJ2-3 | TRBV15 | TGTGCCACCAGCAGAGATGTGGGCCTTGCGGGCGCAGATACGCAGTATTTT | CATSRDVGLAGADTQYF
. | few | TRBJ2-3 | TRBV27 | TGTGCCAGCAGTTTGCGGTTGAACGGATACACAGATACGCAGTATTTT | CASSLRLNGYTDTQYF
TRBD1 | few | TRBJ1-1 | TRBV19 | TGTGCCAGTAGACGCTCACTACAGGGGACTGAAGCTTTCTTT | CASRRSLQGTEAFF
. | . | TRBJ2-3 | TRBV6-4 | TGTGCCAGCAGTGACTCAATGGCGTTGGATACGCAGTATTTT | CASSDSMALDTQYF
. | few | TRBJ1-1 | TRBV20-1 | TGCAGTGCTAGTGTTGGGGGGAACACTGAAGCTTTCTTT | CSASVGGNTEAFF
. | many | TRBJ1-4 | TRBV2 | TGTGCCAGCAGTGCAGCTGCAACTAATGAAAAACTGTTTTTT | CASSAAATNEKLFF
. | . | TRBJ2-6 | TRBV29-1 | TGCAGCGTTGAAGTTTTGGGTTCCGGGGCCAACGTCCTGACTTTC | CSVEVLGSGANVLTF
TRBD2 | many | TRBJ2-7 | TRBV13 | TGTGCCAGCAGCTCGGGGGGGGATTCCTACGAGCAGTACTTC | CASSSGGDSYEQYF
TRBD1 | few | TRBJ2-1 | TRBV4-1 | TGCGCCAGCAGCCCAGACCCGGGACAGGGAGCGTACAATGAGCAGTTCTTC | CASSPDPGQGAYNEQFF
. | . | TRBJ2-7 | TRBV3-1 | TGTGCCAGCAGCCAAGGGCCGGTCATCGAGCAGTACTTC | CASSQGPVIEQYF
. | few | TRBJ2-7 | TRBV27 | TGTGCCAGCAGTTCTCCTAGAGACTACGAGCAGTACTTC | CASSSPRDYEQYF
TRBD1 | . | TRBJ1-1 | TRBV3-1 | TGTGCCAGCAGCGTCCTAACAGGGGACACTGAAGCTTTCTTT | CASSVLTGDTEAFF
. | few | TRBJ1-2 | TRBV11-2 | TGTGCCAGCAGCCCTGAATCGACAGTCGATGGCTACACCTTC | CASSPESTVDGYTF
TRBD2 | . | TRBJ2-5 | TRBV5-1 | TGCGCCAGCAGCACCGGGACTAGTGAGTTAGAGACCCAGTACTTC | CASSTGTSELETQYF
TRBD2 | . | TRBJ2-3 | TRBV29-1 | TGCAGCGCTTCGGGGGGGATGGCAGATACGCAGTATTTT | CSASGGMADTQYF
TRBD2 | few | TRBJ2-1 | TRBV7-8 | TGTGCCAGCAGCCCGAGCGGGGTAGGGGCGGAGCAGTTCTTC | CASSPSGVGAEQFF